These 11 T cell receptor beta chains came from one sample sequenced in a study of vaccination and CD4 T cells after COVID-19. Researchers used the Oncomine TCR Beta short-read assay to sequence DNA from cultured CD4+ T cells. TCRdb reprocessed the PCR reads via MiXCR and lists one record per CDR3 protein. The sample has around 9,500 distinct CDR3 sequences, 30% to 40% seen once; the top ten hold 25% to 35%. The antigens of these receptors remain unknown. Indicated treatment: roughly nine-day PBMC culture with coronavirus spike peptide pools or control peptides (ViraFEST assay). Before the COVID-19 pandemic (2011-2018), CD4+ T cells were obtained from the unexposed donor. The specimen was CD4+ T cells from blood, cultured in vitro. These receptors were obtained from a human donor in good health.

This clonotype was detected a few times. The V and J genes are TRBV30 and TRBJ2-6; 8 bases match TRBD2. CDR1 and CDR2 (germline): GTSNPN, SVGIG (reference sequence). This CDR3 spans 14 amino acids. Germline trimming cut 3 bases from V and 8 bases from J; bases unmatched to any gene: 6. CDR3 loop: CAWSGGASPNVLTF. CDR3 in DNA: TGTGCCTGGAGCGGGGGGGCCTCCCCCAACGTCCTGACTTTC.

V and J are TRBV6-1 and TRBJ2-7; a weak D match, TRBD2 (5 bases). This CDR3 has 14 residues. The V gene's germline CDR1 is MNHNS and CDR2 SASEGT. Trimming pared 1 base from V and 2 bases from J, leaving 9 bases between. CDR3 amino acids: CASSEEGDPYEQYF. In nucleotides, the CDR3 is TGTGCCAGCAGTGAAGAGGGAGACCCCTACGAGCAGTACTTC.

This clonotype appeared a few times. The chain joins TRBV6-5 to TRBJ1-2; D is ambiguous. Trimming removed 2 bases at V and 6 bases at J, with 10 bases between. This CDR3 is 13 amino acids long. The V gene's germline CDR1 is MNHEY and CDR2 SVGAGI. CDR3 region: CASSYGETHGYTF. CDR3 nucleotides: TGTGCCAGCAGTTACGGGGAGACCCATGGCTACACCTTC.

J is TRBJ1-6 and V is TRBV25-1; D perhaps matches TRBD1 (6 bases). Germline V lookup: CDR1 MGHDK, CDR2 SYGVNS. CDR3 length: 14 amino acids. Trimming pared 5 bases from V and 6 bases from J, leaving 11 bases between. The DNA of the CDR3 is TGTGCCAGCAGTTTATCCAGGGGTAATTCACCCCTCCACTTT. As protein: CASSLSRGNSPLHF.

This sequence joins TRBV6-1 and TRBJ1-6; D not certain. Germline V gene sequence: CDR1 MNHNS, CDR2 SASEGT. V was cut by 4 bases and J by 7 bases, with 5 bases left in between. The CDR3 contains 12 residues. Here the CDR3 reads CASSASNSPLHF. The CDR3, as DNA: TGTGCCAGCAGTGCTTCAAATTCACCCCTCCACTTT.

This clonotype is termed medium-sized. This rearrangement joins TRBV5-1 to TRBJ2-3; the match to TRBD1 covers 10 bases. Looked up from germline, CDR1 is SGHRS and CDR2 is YFSETQ. V was pared by 2 bases and J by 3 bases, with 6 bases of the junction left unmatched. The CDR3 is 16 amino acids. The CDR3 bases are TGCGCCAGCAGCTTAGCCGGACAGGGGGGAACAGATACGCAGTATTTT. Protein: CASSLAGQGGTDTQYF.

This chain joins TRBV19 and TRBJ2-2; D is uncertain. Trimming shortened V by 5 bases and J by 5 bases, and 6 bases separated the two germline ends. The CDR3 consists of 12 residues. Germline V gene data show CDR1 as LNHDA and CDR2 as SQIVND (reference sequence). CDR3 coding DNA: TGTGCCAGTAGTGTCATTACCGGGGAGCTGTTTTTT. This sequence encodes CASSVITGELFF.

The chain carries TRBV7-6 and TRBJ2-7; 7 positions match TRBD1. V shed 1 base and J 2 bases; nucleotides not matched to a gene: 2. CDR1 and CDR2 from the germline V gene are SGHVS and FNYEAQ. The CDR3 length is 14 residues. The CDR3 spells CASSLDRGPYEQYF. CDR3 nucleotide sequence: TGTGCCAGCAGCTTAGACAGGGGACCCTACGAGCAGTACTTC.

This clonotype was seen just once. The CDR3 sequence: CASRDSGANVLTF. As DNA, the CDR3 is TGTGCCAGCAGGGACTCTGGGGCCAACGTCCTGACTTTC. J is TRBJ2-6 and V is TRBV6-1; D is unclear. The length of the CDR3 is 13 residues. Trimming took 6 bases from V and 0 from J, leaving 3 bases between them. Per the germline V gene, CDR1 is MNHNS and CDR2 is SASEGT.

This clonotype was picked up a small number of times. V is TRBV4-1 and J is TRBJ1-5; the D is unclear. CDR3 size: 13 residues. The V end was cut by 0 bases, the J end by 10 bases, with 10 bases between. CDR1 and CDR2 (germline): MGHRA, YSYEKL. The CDR3, as DNA: TGCGCCAGCAGCCAAGATATGGGTACTCCCCAGCATTTT. It specifies CASSQDMGTPQHF.

CDR3 loop: CASSGLYNEQFF. CDR3 nucleotide sequence: TGTGCCAGCAGCGGCCTCTATAATGAGCAGTTCTTC. The J gene is TRBJ2-1, the V gene TRBV9; D not resolved. In germline, CDR1 is SGDLS, CDR2 YYNGEE. The V gene lost 3 bases and the J gene lost 7 bases, with 8 bases spanning the gap. This CDR3 has 12 residues.